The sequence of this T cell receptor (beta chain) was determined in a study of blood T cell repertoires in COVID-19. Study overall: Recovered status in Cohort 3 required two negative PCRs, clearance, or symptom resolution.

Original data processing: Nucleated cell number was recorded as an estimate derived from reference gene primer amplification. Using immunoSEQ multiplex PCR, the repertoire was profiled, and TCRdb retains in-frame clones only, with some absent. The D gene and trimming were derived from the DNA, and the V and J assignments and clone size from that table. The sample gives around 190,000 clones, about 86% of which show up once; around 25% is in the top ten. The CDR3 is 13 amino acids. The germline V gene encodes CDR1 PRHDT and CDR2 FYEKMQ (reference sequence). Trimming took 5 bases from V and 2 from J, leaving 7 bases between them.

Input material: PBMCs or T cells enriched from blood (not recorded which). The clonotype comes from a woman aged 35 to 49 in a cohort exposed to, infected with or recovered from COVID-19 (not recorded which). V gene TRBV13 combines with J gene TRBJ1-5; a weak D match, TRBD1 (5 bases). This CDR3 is CASSQGRNQPQHF. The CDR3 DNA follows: TGTGCCAGCAGCCAGGGCCGCAATCAGCCCCAGCATTTT.